What follows describes a single TCR beta chain. It was version v3.0 of the immunoSEQ assay that was run at survey level. Produced via immunoSEQ multiplex PCR; TCRdb's table is partial and in-frame only. The table has 28,000 or so clones, around 89% seen once. The data belong to a study of long-term antiretroviral therapy in people with HIV. From germline, CDR1 is SGDLS and CDR2 YYNGEE. V was cut by 4 bases and J by 8 bases, with 20 bases left in between. The CDR3 runs to 15 residues. This sequence originates from a woman younger than 30 with HIV. This sequence joins TRBV9 and TRBJ2-3; possible D gene TRBD2, 5 bases. The sequenced sample was unsorted PBMCs, obtained 0.5 years after starting antiretroviral therapy. The CDR3 DNA reads TGTGCCAGCAGCACACGTGGACTCTTTGATGGTACGCAGTATTTT. Its translation: CASSTRGLFDGTQYF.